A single sample gave rise to the 17 T cell receptor beta chains below, sequenced in a study of blood T cell repertoires in COVID-19. The table came from immunoSEQ multiplex PCR; TCRdb's copy has only in-frame clones and leaves some out. The profile shows 50,000 to 70,000 clones, about nine tenths of them singletons. The sequenced sample consisted of peripheral blood. The receptor source for this set is a human donor with active COVID-19. The donor label of this sample is uncertain.

J is TRBJ2-1 and V is TRBV5-6; possible D gene TRBD2, 6 bases. Germline CDR1 is SGHDT and CDR2 is YYEEEE. There are 15 residues in the CDR3. V shed 3 bases and J shed 0 bases, with 10 bases lying between them. The CDR3 loop is CASSWDSSSYNEQFF. The CDR3 DNA is TGTGCCAGCAGCTGGGACTCAAGCTCCTACAATGAGCAGTTCTTC.

This sequence joins TRBV18 and TRBJ2-5, with TRBD1 matching 8 bases. Losses at the gene ends were 2 bases for V and 2 bases for J; bases not matched to a gene: 1. Looked up from germline, CDR1 is KGHSH and CDR2 is LQKENI. The CDR3 totals 14 residues. CDR3 bases: TGTGCCAGCTCACCAGGGACAGGACAAGAGACCCAGTACTTC. Protein: CASSPGTGQETQYF.

This sequence joins TRBV2 and TRBJ1-4; perhaps TRBD1 as D (5 bases). The CDR3 consists of 12 residues. Per the germline V gene, CDR1 is SNHLY and CDR2 is FYNNEI. V lost 4 bases and J 12 bases, leaving 12 bases between the germline ends. CDR3 DNA sequence: TGTGCCAGCAGTGTTGCGGGACGCCAACTGTTTTTT. Translated, it gives CASSVAGRQLFF.

The chain combines TRBV27 with TRBJ1-5; a weak D match, TRBD1 (5 bases). Trimming pared 8 bases from V and 0 bases from J, leaving 17 bases between. Germline V lookup: CDR1 MNHEY, CDR2 SMNVEV (reference sequence). The length of the CDR3 is 16 residues. CDR3 nucleotide sequence: TGTGCCAGCGGAACTCTCGGACATATTAGCAATCAGCCCCAGCATTTT. Translated, it gives CASGTLGHISNQPQHF.

The CDR3 DNA follows: TGTGCCAGCAGCCCCGGGACATCTAATGGCTACACCTTC. Its translation: CASSPGTSNGYTF. The chain links TRBV7-3 to TRBJ1-2, with D perhaps matching TRBD1 (6 bases). This CDR3 spans 13 amino acids. Trimming took off 5 bases at V and 6 bases at J, with 13 bases between the two ends. From germline, CDR1 is SGHTA and CDR2 FQGTGA.

The chain links TRBV6-1 to TRBJ2-1; 8 bases agree with TRBD1. The germline CDR1 and CDR2 sequences are MNHNS and SASEGT. The CDR3 extends over 15 amino acids. V shed 3 bases and J 0 bases; nucleotides not matched to a gene: 1. The CDR3 reads CASSDDRGSYNEQFF. As DNA, the CDR3 is TGTGCCAGCAGTGACGACAGGGGCTCCTACAATGAGCAGTTCTTC.

The chain recombines TRBV3-1 (or the pseudogene TRBV3-2) with TRBJ2-3, with a tentative D call TRBD2 (7 bases). CDR1 is LGHDT, CDR2 YNNKEL, per germline (reference sequence). The CDR3 covers 15 residues. The V end was cut by 4 bases, the J end by 2 bases, with 13 bases between. The CDR3 here is CASSRGGDNTDTQYF. CDR3 sequence (DNA): TGTGCCAGCAGCCGGGGGGGGGACAACACAGATACGCAGTATTTT.

The chain couples TRBV10-3 to TRBJ2-5; no reliable D call. V was shortened by 2 bases and J by 4 bases, with 14 bases between the two germline ends. The CDR3 spans 15 residues. Germline assignment: CDR1 ENHRY and CDR2 SYGVKD. CDR3 residues: CAISERSGAGETQYF. The CDR3 nucleotides read TGTGCCATCAGTGAGAGGTCAGGCGCAGGAGAGACCCAGTACTTC.

This chain connects TRBV6-6 to TRBJ1-4; TRBD1 aligns across 8 bases. Germline lookup yields CDR1 MNHNY and CDR2 SVGAGI (reference sequence). This CDR3 spans 16 amino acids. V lost 4 bases and J lost 5; bases outside the gene matches: 9. CDR3 in amino acids: CASSSTDRGRNEKLFF. CDR3 DNA sequence: TGTGCCAGCAGTTCCACTGACAGGGGACGGAATGAAAAACTGTTTTTT.

This sequence joins TRBV6-5 and TRBJ2-7, with D maybe TRBD1 (6 bases). V was trimmed by 5 bases and J by 3 bases, leaving 11 bases between them. CDR1 is MNHEY, CDR2 SVGAGI, per germline. The CDR3 runs to 13 residues. The CDR3 DNA sequence: TGTGCCAGCAGTCTTGGACAGAACTACGAGCAGTACTTC. Translation: CASSLGQNYEQYF.

The chain has TRBV29-1 and TRBJ1-2; 7 bases agree with TRBD1. Germline lookup yields CDR1 SQVTM and CDR2 ANQGSEA. V lost 6 bases to trimming and J lost 3 bases; unmatched junction nucleotides: 16. The CDR3 has 16 amino acids. The CDR3 nucleotides are TGCAGCGTGGTGACAGGGACGGTGGCCTCCTACTATGGCTACACCTTC. This sequence encodes CSVVTGTVASYYGYTF.

For the CDR3, the DNA is TGTGCCGTCGCGGCGGGGGAGACAGGGGACTCCCACTATGGCTACACCTTC. Its translation is CAVAAGETGDSHYGYTF. This rearrangement joins TRBV10-3 to TRBJ1-2, with TRBD1 matching 8 bases. The germline gives CDR1 ENHRY, CDR2 SYGVKD. V shed 11 bases and J 3 bases; nucleotides not matched to a gene: 20. This CDR3 region has 17 residues.

The gene calls are TRBV18 and TRBJ2-7, with a possible D match to TRBD2 (6 bases). Between the trimmed V and J ends, which lost 0 bases and 0 bases, there was a span of 15 bases. Germline CDR1 is KGHSH and CDR2 is LQKENI. The CDR3 covers 17 residues. CDR3 coding DNA: TGTGCCAGCTCACCACCCGGGACTTCCAGGAGCTCCTACGAGCAGTACTTC. Translation gives CASSPPGTSRSSYEQYF.

This clone appeared a few times. The chain recombines TRBV7-3 with TRBJ2-7; the match to TRBD1 covers 7 bases. The CDR3 contains 13 residues. V lost 5 bases and J lost 5; bases outside the gene matches: 6. Looked up from germline, CDR1 is SGHTA and CDR2 is FQGTGA. The CDR3 reads CASSIDRENEQYF. The CDR3 DNA follows: TGTGCCAGCAGCATCGACAGGGAGAACGAGCAGTACTTC.

J is TRBJ1-1 and V is TRBV4-1; 7 nucleotides line up with TRBD1. The CDR3 length is 14 residues. Germline V lookup: CDR1 MGHRA, CDR2 YSYEKL. Germline trimming cut 4 bases from V and 0 bases from J; bases unmatched to any gene: 2. CDR3 loop: CASSPGQLNTEAFF. In DNA form, the CDR3 reads TGCGCCAGCAGCCCGGGACAGTTGAACACTGAAGCTTTCTTT.

The chain links TRBV11-2 to TRBJ1-6; tentatively, D is TRBD1 (6 bases). Germline values: CDR1 SGHAT, CDR2 FQNNGV. The V gene lost 2 bases and the J gene lost 0 bases, with 14 bases spanning the gap. CDR3 length: 18 residues. The CDR3 DNA follows: TGTGCCAGCAGCTTAATCGCGGGGGGGCGCTCCTATAATTCACCCCTCCACTTT. Its protein is CASSLIAGGRSYNSPLHF.

This rearrangement joins TRBV12-3 or TRBV12-4 to TRBJ1-1; D is uncertain. CDR3 length equals 12 residues. V lost 5 bases and J lost 2, with 6 bases in between. CDR3 nucleotides: TGTGCCAGCAGTCCCTACAACACTGAAGCTTTCTTT. Translating it yields CASSPYNTEAFF.